The entry below gives a single T cell receptor (beta chain) sequence along with its context. What it recognizes is unknown. Noted time point: pre-treatment sample, taken before nivolumab and TIL therapy. Pleural nodules or supraclavicular lymph nodes made up most of the excised metastases sampled. Enrollment ran from late 2017 to early 2020. V dropped 5 bases and J dropped 4; count of bases not matched to a gene: 5. In germline, CDR1 is MNHEY, CDR2 SMNVEV (reference sequence). The CDR3 runs to 16 residues. This was the immunoSEQ v3 assay. This table comes from immunoSEQ multiplex PCR, and its TCRdb copy is limited to in-frame clones, with some not included. This table holds some 90,000 clones, less than 70% found once. The sample belongs to a study of TIL therapy for anti-PD-1-resistant metastatic lung cancer. Study outcomes and limitations: Many TIL product clones were absent from baseline tumor, suggesting clonal contraction.

The receptor comes from a person aged 25 to 79 with non-small cell lung cancer. V and J are TRBV27 and TRBJ2-2; 12 nucleotides match TRBD2. Sequences were derived from tumor tissue, sampled at baseline. The CDR3 nucleotides are TGTGCCAGCAGTAAGACTAGCGGGGGACGCACCGGGGAGCTGTTTTTT. It codes for CASSKTSGGRTGELFF.